The sequence of this TCR beta chain was determined in a study of monozygotic twins with inflammatory bowel disease. Blood samples of approximately 2.3 ml were drawn from every donor. With the 5' RACE reads reprocessed, TCRdb shows one record per CDR3 protein and no DNA. The repertoire table contains approximately 400,000 distinct CDR3 sequences. The CDR3 runs to 15 residues. The germline V gene has CDR1 MNHEY and CDR2 SVGAGI. Sequencing used blood. This chain uses TRBV6-5 with TRBJ1-1; there is no DNA to check the TCRdb D call of TRBD1. This TCR was recovered from a human donor with ulcerative colitis or Crohn's disease, or a healthy co-twin of an affected twin (not recorded which). The CDR3 loop is CASSSPSRGTREAFF.